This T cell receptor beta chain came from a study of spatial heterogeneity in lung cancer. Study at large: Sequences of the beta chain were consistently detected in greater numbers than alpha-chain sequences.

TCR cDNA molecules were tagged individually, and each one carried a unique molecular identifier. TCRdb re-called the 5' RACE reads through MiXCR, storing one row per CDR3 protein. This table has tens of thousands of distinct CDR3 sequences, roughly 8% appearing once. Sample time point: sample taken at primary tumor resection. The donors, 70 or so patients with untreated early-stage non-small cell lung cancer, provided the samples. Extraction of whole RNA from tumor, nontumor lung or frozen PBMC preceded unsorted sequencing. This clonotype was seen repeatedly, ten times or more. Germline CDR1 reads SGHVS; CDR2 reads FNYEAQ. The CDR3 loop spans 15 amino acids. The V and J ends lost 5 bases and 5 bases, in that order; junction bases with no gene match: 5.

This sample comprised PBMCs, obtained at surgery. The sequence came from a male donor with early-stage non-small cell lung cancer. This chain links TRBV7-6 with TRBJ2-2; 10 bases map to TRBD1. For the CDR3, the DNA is TGTGCCAGCAGCAGACAGGGGGCACGGACCGGGGAGCTGTTTTTT. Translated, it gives CASSRQGARTGELFF.